One and the same sample provided the 9 T cell receptor beta chains below, sequenced in a study of shared clonotypes between healthy human individuals. TCRdb's copy holds only in-frame clones and misses some; the assay was immunoSEQ multiplex PCR. The repertoire holds roughly 2,000,000 clones, around 93% seen once, with more than 1.5% in the top ten. Terminally differentiated effector memory CD45RA+ cells were left out of the naive CD8 fraction, which was CD45RO-negative and positively selected for CCR7. Sequencing used naive CD8+ T cells from PBMCs. These receptors were obtained from a man aged 18 to 30 in good health. Some clones in this sample may be carry-over from other donors' samples.

The chain combines TRBV5-1 with TRBJ2-7; D possibly matches TRBD1 or TRBD2 (5 bases each). V was clipped by 2 bases and J by 5 bases, with 14 bases between them. The germline CDR1 and CDR2 sequences are SGHRS and YFSETQ. The CDR3 sequence is 14 residues long. The CDR3 loop reads CASSFTGTRHEQYF. The CDR3 DNA follows: TGCGCCAGCAGCTTCACCGGGACCCGCCACGAGCAGTACTTC.

Points on this clone: In the same sample, other DNA sequences code for this CDR3. The genes are TRBV11-2 and TRBJ2-5, with D possibly TRBD2 on 6 matching bases. The V and J ends lost 4 bases and 5 bases respectively, with 11 bases between them. CDR3 length: 13 amino acids. Germline assignment: CDR1 SGHAT and CDR2 FQNNGV. The CDR3 region is CASSSPGEETQYF. In nucleotides, the CDR3 is TGTGCCAGCAGCTCCCCGGGAGAGGAGACCCAGTACTTC.

As regards this clone: One junction end does not reproduce the germline sequence, and a read error may be involved. V gene TRBV6-1 combines with J gene TRBJ1-2; TRBD1 matches at 9 bases. CDR1 MNHNS and CDR2 SASEGT come from the germline V gene. CDR3 size: 18 residues. The chain's CDR3 is CASSEEGTGRGVAYGYTF. CDR3 in DNA: TGTGCCAGCAGCGAAGAGGGGACAGGGCGAGGGGTAGCCTATGGCTACACCTTC.

The V gene is TRBV29-1, the J gene TRBJ1-1, with D unclear. The CDR3 runs 12 residues. V shed 7 bases and J shed 5 bases, with 14 bases lying between them. Germline CDR1 is SQVTM and CDR2 is ANQGSEA. The CDR3 loop is CSAIYSRTEAFF. The CDR3 DNA sequence: TGCAGCGCTATATATAGTCGGACTGAAGCTTTCTTT.

The rearrangement links TRBV11-2 to TRBJ1-1; D is ambiguous. This CDR3 region has 13 residues. The ends were cut back, 1 base at V and 13 bases at J, with 16 bases in the middle. Germline V CDR1 and CDR2: SGHAT, FQNNGV. The CDR3 nucleotides are TGTGCCAGCAGCTTAGTTGGATACCCCGGACGTTTCTTT. Its translation is CASSLVGYPGRFF.

This chain joins TRBV4-1 and TRBJ2-7; D tentatively reads TRBD1 or TRBD2 (5 bases each). Germline lookup yields CDR1 MGHRA and CDR2 YSYEKL. The CDR3 has 15 amino acids. Trimming took off 4 bases at V and 0 bases at J, with 13 bases between the two ends. The CDR3 reads CASSLRDQSSYEQYF. In nucleotides, the CDR3 is TGCGCCAGCAGCCTAAGGGACCAAAGCTCCTACGAGCAGTACTTC.

The chain joins TRBV28 to TRBJ2-7; 7 nucleotides match TRBD1. The V and J ends lost 4 bases and 2 bases, in that order; junction bases with no gene match: 17. Germline CDR1 MDHEN, CDR2 SYDVKM. The CDR3 totals 18 residues. This CDR3 reads CASSSLGGLNYPPYEQYF. The CDR3 DNA is TGTGCCAGCAGTTCCCTAGGGGGCCTGAACTACCCTCCCTACGAGCAGTACTTC.

The chain links TRBV29-1 to TRBJ2-1, with D possibly matching TRBD2 (6 bases). This CDR3 has 13 residues. CDR1 and CDR2 from the germline V gene are SQVTM and ANQGSEA. The V and J ends lost 2 bases and 7 bases respectively, with 12 bases between them. The DNA for the CDR3 is TGCAGCGTTGAATATCTTAGCGGAAATGAGCAGTTCTTC. Translation gives CSVEYLSGNEQFF.

V usage is TRBV19 and J usage is TRBJ2-1; 11 bases fit TRBD2. Trimming at V came to 2 bases and at J to 5 bases, leaving 11 bases not matched to a gene. Germline assignment: CDR1 LNHDA and CDR2 SQIVND (reference sequence). The CDR3 extends over 18 amino acids. This CDR3 reads CASSIHSGRASKDNEQFF. CDR3 in DNA: TGTGCCAGTAGTATACATAGCGGGAGGGCCTCCAAGGACAATGAGCAGTTCTTC.